This is a list of T cell receptor beta chains from one sample in a study of response to subunit inactivated influenza vaccine. TCRdb reprocessed the RT-PCR reads with MiXCR, giving one entry per CDR3 protein. The profile shows roughly 650,000 distinct CDR3 sequences, around 16% of them singletons. The sample was PBMCs from blood, taken roughly 13 days after vaccination. The source of these receptors is a man aged 45-60 years who received an inactivated influenza vaccine. Each CDR3 is given with its conserved first and last residue. The order of the fields is clone size, D gene, CDR3 length, V gene, J gene, CDR3 protein, CDR3 DNA. D genes are given only for firm matches. Clone size appears in some rows only: once, few, many, or a class for an expanded clone.

abundance: -
d_gene: -
len: 16
v_gene: TRBV7-3
j_gene: TRBJ2-1
CDR3aa: CASSLIATGFYNEQFF
CDR3nt: TGTGCCAGCAGCTTAATTGCCACAGGGTTCTACAATGAGCAGTTCTTC

abundance: few
d_gene: -
len: 13
v_gene: TRBV7-9
j_gene: TRBJ1-2
CDR3aa: CASNQWEGTGYTF
CDR3nt: TGTGCCAGCAACCAGTGGGAGGGGACCGGCTACACCTTC

abundance: few
d_gene: TRBD2
len: 15
v_gene: TRBV3-1
j_gene: TRBJ2-1
CDR3aa: CASSNLAGGGNEQFF
CDR3nt: TGTGCCAGCAGCAATCTAGCGGGGGGGGGCAATGAGCAGTTCTTC

abundance: -
d_gene: -
len: 16
v_gene: TRBV12-3/TRBV12-4
j_gene: TRBJ1-1
CDR3aa: CASSSPGETLNTEAFF
CDR3nt: TGTGCCAGCAGTTCACCAGGGGAGACCCTGAACACTGAAGCTTTCTTT

abundance: -
d_gene: -
len: 17
v_gene: TRBV10-3
j_gene: TRBJ2-6
CDR3aa: CAISESPTGQVANVLTF
CDR3nt: TGTGCCATCAGTGAGTCGCCCACGGGTCAAGTGGCCAACGTCCTGACTTTC

abundance: many
d_gene: -
len: 12
v_gene: TRBV11-2
j_gene: TRBJ2-2
CDR3aa: CASSSAAGELFF
CDR3nt: TGTGCCAGCAGCTCGGCCGCCGGGGAGCTGTTTTTT

abundance: few
d_gene: -
len: 13
v_gene: TRBV6-1
j_gene: TRBJ1-1
CDR3aa: CASNVSPNTEAFF
CDR3nt: TGTGCCAGCAATGTCTCCCCCAACACTGAAGCTTTCTTT

abundance: -
d_gene: -
len: 16
v_gene: TRBV4-1
j_gene: TRBJ1-6
CDR3aa: CASSQRQSSYNSPLHF
CDR3nt: TGCGCCAGCAGCCAGAGACAGAGCTCCTATAATTCACCCCTCCACTTT

abundance: -
d_gene: TRBD2
len: 13
v_gene: TRBV12-3/TRBV12-4
j_gene: TRBJ2-5
CDR3aa: CASTTAGEETQYF
CDR3nt: TGTGCCAGCACTACAGCGGGAGAAGAGACCCAGTACTTC

abundance: many
d_gene: -
len: 14
v_gene: TRBV23-1
j_gene: TRBJ2-6
CDR3aa: CANYSLSGANVLTF
CDR3nt: TGCGCCAACTACAGCCTCTCTGGGGCCAACGTCCTGACTTTC

abundance: -
d_gene: -
len: 14
v_gene: TRBV12-3/TRBV12-4
j_gene: TRBJ2-5
CDR3aa: CASSFFPAEETQYF
CDR3nt: TGTGCCAGCAGTTTTTTCCCAGCGGAAGAGACCCAGTACTTC

abundance: few
d_gene: -
len: 17
v_gene: TRBV7-6
j_gene: TRBJ1-2
CDR3aa: CASSLAPSMQGSYGYTF
CDR3nt: TGTGCCAGCAGCTTGGCGCCCTCCATGCAGGGTAGCTATGGCTACACCTTC

abundance: -
d_gene: -
len: 11
v_gene: TRBV29-1
j_gene: TRBJ1-2
CDR3aa: CSVARGVEDTF
CDR3nt: TGCAGCGTTGCTCGGGGGGTGGAGGACACCTTC

abundance: -
d_gene: TRBD2
len: 17
v_gene: TRBV3-1
j_gene: TRBJ2-5
CDR3aa: CASSQGRSVAGGWTQYF
CDR3nt: TGTGCCAGCAGCCAAGGCCGCTCAGTAGCGGGAGGGTGGACCCAGTACTTC